This TCR beta chain was captured by sequencing in a study of glioma-infiltrating T cells. The study's findings and limits: Very few CDR3 sequences were shared between tissue and blood.

Using RNA template, CDR3s of TCR alpha and beta were amplified with iRepertoire arm-PCR. TCRdb independently ran MiXCR on the multiplex PCR reads; one entry per CDR3 protein. The sample holds some 110,000 distinct CDR3 sequences, roughly 25% seen once. J gave up 3 bases and V 5 bases, and 5 bases lay outside the gene matches. CDR3 length equals 14 residues. Per the germline V gene, CDR1 is SEHNR and CDR2 is FQNEAQ (reference sequence). This clonotype was counted at least ten times. As yet, its antigen is unknown. The sample was glioma tissue, nonneoplastic brain tissue, or PBMCs (not recorded which). The rearrangement uses TRBV7-9 and TRBJ2-7; 9 bases fit TRBD1. The TCR originated in a human donor with low-grade glioma or glioblastoma, undergoing nonglioma brain surgery, or in good health (not recorded which). Here the CDR3 reads CASSRPTGGYEQYF. The DNA for the CDR3 is TGTGCCAGCAGCCGCCCGACAGGGGGCTACGAGCAGTACTTC.